Following are 13 T cell receptor beta chains from one sample sequenced in a study of T cell changes during pregnancy in multiple sclerosis. Assay: immunoSEQ multiplex PCR; the TCRdb copy retains only in-frame clones and omits some. The top ten clones hold approximately 3.8% of a sample with around 55,000 clones, 93% of them seen once. The input for sequencing was CD8+ T cells from peripheral blood mononuclear cells, taken in the second trimester of pregnancy. These receptors came from a female donor with multiple sclerosis, enrolled in a pregnancy study.

This clone was counted a few times. The rearrangement joins TRBV19 to TRBJ2-2; weak D call: TRBD2 (5 bases). In germline, CDR1 is LNHDA, CDR2 SQIVND (reference sequence). The CDR3 runs to 12 residues. With 11 bases removed from V and 6 bases from J, the gap between germline ends came to 13 bases. The CDR3 sequence is CASEVGAGELFF. The CDR3 coding sequence is TGTGCCTCAGAGGTCGGGGCCGGGGAGCTGTTTTTT.

The rearrangement uses TRBV15 and TRBJ2-7; 7 nucleotides agree with TRBD1. J lost 1 base, V lost 4 bases, and 7 bases had no gene match. The CDR3 is 15 residues long. Germline CDR1 and CDR2: LNHNV and YYDKDF (reference sequence). CDR3 region: CATSNETGPSYEQYF. CDR3 DNA: TGTGCCACCAGCAATGAGACAGGGCCTTCCTACGAGCAGTACTTC.

The V and J genes are TRBV5-6 and TRBJ2-1; tentative D call: TRBD2 (5 bases). V was clipped by 2 bases and J by 7 bases, with 19 bases between them. The germline V gene encodes CDR1 SGHDT and CDR2 YYEEEE. This CDR3 comprises 16 residues. CDR3 bases: TGTGCCAGCAGCTTATGGGAGTTTGATTTTGCGAATGAGCAGTTCTTC. The encoded protein is CASSLWEFDFANEQFF.

V and J are TRBV5-1 and TRBJ2-3; 11 bases are shared with TRBD1. CDR1 is SGHRS, CDR2 YFSETQ, per germline. The CDR3 runs 17 residues. The V segment lost 4 bases and the J segment 2 bases; nucleotides outside the gene matches: 9. CDR3 protein: CASSAAGTGGFTDTQYF. CDR3 in DNA: TGCGCCAGCAGCGCCGCCGGGACAGGGGGATTCACAGATACGCAGTATTTT. Variable domain in full (rest from reference TRBV5-1 and TRBJ2-3): KAGVTQTPRYLIKTRGQQVTLSCSPISGHRSVSWYQQTPGQGLQFLFEYFSETQRNKGNFPGRFSGRQFSNSRSEMNVSTLELGDSALYLCASSAAGTGGFTDTQYFGPGTRLTVL.

This clone came up once. CDR3 sequence: CASSLGGPNTEAFF. The CDR3 DNA follows: TGTGCCAGCAGTTTGGGGGGTCCGAACACTGAAGCTTTCTTT. V gene TRBV27 combines with J gene TRBJ1-1; tentative D call: TRBD1 (5 bases). Germline V gives CDR1 MNHEY, CDR2 SMNVEV (reference sequence). V lost 3 bases to trimming and J lost 1 base, with 9 bases between them. This CDR3 contains 14 residues.

The chain is built from TRBV27 and TRBJ1-5; 10 nucleotides agree with TRBD1. With V trimmed by 6 bases and J by 1 base, 9 bases remained unmatched. In germline, CDR1 is MNHEY, CDR2 SMNVEV (reference sequence). The CDR3 extends over 17 amino acids. CDR3 DNA sequence: TGTGCCAGCAGCCCCGACAGGGGGCGCATAAGCAATCAGCCCCAGCATTTT. Translated, it gives CASSPDRGRISNQPQHF.

J is TRBJ1-2 and V is TRBV23-1, with D maybe TRBD1 (6 bases). TRBV23-1 is reported as an ORF; its role is uncertain. V was trimmed by 0 bases and J by 7 bases, leaving 12 bases between them. The CDR3 contains 14 residues. The CDR3 region has the DNA TGCGCCAGCAGTCAATCACAGGGAGGGTCTGGCTACACCTTC. Amino acids: CASSQSQGGSGYTF.

The chain joins TRBV28 to TRBJ1-5; 7 bases are shared with TRBD1. Germline CDR1 and CDR2: MDHEN and SYDVKM. This CDR3 is 15 amino acids long. J lost 5 bases, V lost 5 bases, and 9 bases had no gene match. CDR3 bases: TGTGCCAGCAGTCCTAGGACAGGAGGGGATCAGCCCCAGCATTTT. Encoded protein: CASSPRTGGDQPQHF.

This sequence joins TRBV4-1 and TRBJ2-7; 8 bases fit TRBD1. The CDR3 contains 15 residues. Germline CDR1 and CDR2: MGHRA and YSYEKL. Trimming took 0 bases from V and 9 from J; bases not matched to a gene: 10. The CDR3 nucleotides are TGCGCCAGCAGCCAAGATGTAGGACAGGGAGGTTCGCAGTACTTC. Translated: CASSQDVGQGGSQYF.

The genes are TRBV2 and TRBJ2-2, with a weak D call TRBD1 (6 bases). The CDR3 extends over 17 amino acids. Trimming stripped 6 bases from V and 5 bases from J, with 22 bases between. Germline V gene data show CDR1 as SNHLY and CDR2 as FYNNEI. CDR3 protein: CASRAIPGQSRTGELFF. The CDR3 DNA reads as TGTGCCAGCAGAGCAATTCCGGGACAAAGTAGGACCGGGGAGCTGTTTTTT.

This chain links TRBV7-8 with TRBJ2-1; 8 bases align to TRBD2. V was clipped by 8 bases and J by 5 bases; unmatched bases: 8. The CDR3 covers 14 residues. CDR1 is SGHVS and CDR2 is FQNEAQ in the germline V gene. For the CDR3, the DNA is TGTGCCAGCTCCCTACTAGCGGCAAACAATGAGCAGTTCTTC. Its translation is CASSLLAANNEQFF.

The rearrangement links TRBV14 to TRBJ1-1; the D gene is possibly TRBD1 (5 bases). The CDR3 sequence is 20 residues long. Germline values: CDR1 SGHDN, CDR2 FVKESK. V was trimmed by 3 bases and J by 0 bases, leaving 26 bases between them. CDR3 DNA sequence: TGTGCCAGCAGCCAGTCTTTTTTTGGGGGGACCGCCATCTTGAACACTGAAGCTTTCTTT. This sequence encodes CASSQSFFGGTAILNTEAFF.

V and J are TRBV7-6 and TRBJ1-5; D may be TRBD1 (6 bases). Trimming removed 5 bases from V and 3 bases from J, with 17 bases in between. CDR1 is SGHVS, CDR2 FNYEAQ, per germline. This CDR3 has 16 residues. CDR3 protein: CASSPQGWADNQPQHF. For the CDR3, the DNA is TGTGCCAGCAGCCCTCAGGGGTGGGCCGACAATCAGCCCCAGCATTTT.